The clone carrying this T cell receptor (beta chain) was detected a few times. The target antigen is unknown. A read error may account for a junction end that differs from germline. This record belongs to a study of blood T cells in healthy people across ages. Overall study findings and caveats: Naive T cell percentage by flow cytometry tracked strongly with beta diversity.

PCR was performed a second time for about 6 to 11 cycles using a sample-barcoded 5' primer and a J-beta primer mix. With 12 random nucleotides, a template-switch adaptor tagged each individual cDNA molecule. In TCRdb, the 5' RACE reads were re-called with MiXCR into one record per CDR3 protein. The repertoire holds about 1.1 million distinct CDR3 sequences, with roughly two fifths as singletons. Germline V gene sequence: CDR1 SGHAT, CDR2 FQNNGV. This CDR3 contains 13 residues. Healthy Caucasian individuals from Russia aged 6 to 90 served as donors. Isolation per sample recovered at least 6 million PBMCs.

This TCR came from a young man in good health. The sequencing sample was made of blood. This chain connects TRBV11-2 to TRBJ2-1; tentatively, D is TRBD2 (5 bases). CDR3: CASSVDREGRQFF. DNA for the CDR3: TGTGCCAGCAGCGTAGATCGGGAAGGGCGGCAGTTCTTC.